The next 22 T cell receptor beta chains were all read from a single sample in a study of blood T cells in healthy people across ages (dated by TCRdb to between 2014 and 2016). The library was built by means of 5' RACE. Instrument used: Illumina HiSeq 2500. A second PCR of about 6 to 11 cycles was performed with a sample-barcoded 5' primer and a J-beta primer mix. The raw public data were reprocessed by TCRdb itself: fastp quality trimming at Q25, MiXCR clonotype calling, in-frame beta chains only. CDR3 protein sequences are deduplicated, and each keeps its most common genes and DNA. The sample includes about 970,000 distinct CDR3 sequences, with 51% observed a single time. About 20% of the sample rests with the top ten. Sequenced: blood. These receptors were collected from a woman aged 60-70 years in good health.

This clonotype turned up a few times. The J gene is TRBJ2-7, the V gene TRBV6-2 or TRBV6-3; no clear D. The CDR3 is 14 amino acids. The ends were cut back, 4 bases at V and 4 bases at J, with 14 bases in the middle. CDR1 and CDR2 from the germline V gene are MNHEY and SVGEGT. CDR3 DNA: TGTGCCAGCAGTTCCGCCACTCAGGAATACGAGCAGTACTTC. This codes for CASSSATQEYEQYF.

The chain links TRBV20-1 to TRBJ2-3, with 14 positions matching TRBD2. There are 18 residues in the CDR3. Germline V gene lookup returns CDR1 DFQATT and CDR2 SNEGSKA (reference sequence). V trimming: 5 bases; J trimming: 4 bases; junction bases outside the gene matches: 14. CDR3 region: CSAGQLGLAGESPDTQYF. The CDR3 DNA reads TGCAGTGCTGGTCAACTGGGACTAGCGGGAGAGTCCCCAGATACGCAGTATTTT.

This clonotype was counted many times. The chain employs TRBV2 and TRBJ2-7, with D unresolved. The length of the CDR3 is 13 residues. Germline lookup yields CDR1 SNHLY and CDR2 FYNNEI. Trimming took off 3 bases at V and 0 bases at J, with 6 bases between the two ends. CDR3 sequence: CASSEGGSYEQYF. DNA of the CDR3: TGTGCCAGCAGTGAGGGCGGCTCCTACGAGCAGTACTTC. The full variable domain, rest sourced from reference TRBV2 and TRBJ2-7, is EPEVTQTPSHQVTQMGQEVILRCVPISNHLYFYWYRQILGQKVEFLVSFYNNEISEKSEIFDDQFSVERPDGSNFTLKIRSTKLEDSAMYFCASSEGGSYEQYFGPGTRLTVT.

This clonotype was found a few times. The chain combines TRBV2 with TRBJ2-1; weak D call: TRBD1 (5 bases). The V end lost 5 bases, the J end lost 10 bases, and 12 bases lay between the germline ends. There are 12 residues in the CDR3. In germline, CDR1 is SNHLY, CDR2 FYNNEI. CDR3 amino acids: CASSIAGYEQFF. CDR3 bases: TGTGCCAGCAGTATCGCAGGGTACGAGCAGTTCTTC.

This clonotype has a handful of counts. The CDR3 coding sequence is TGTGCCAGCAGATCCCAATGGGGGGGCCGGGAGCAGTACTTC. This encodes CASRSQWGGREQYF. V usage is TRBV12-3 or TRBV12-4 and J usage is TRBJ2-4; D is possibly TRBD2 (7 bases). V dropped 6 bases and J dropped 13 bases, with 22 bases sitting between them. The CDR3 sequence is 14 residues long.

The CDR3 DNA reads as TGTGCCAGCAGCTTCCAATCTAGCGGAGGGGTCTTCTACGAGCAGTACTTC. It specifies CASSFQSSGGVFYEQYF. This chain connects TRBV27 to TRBJ2-7; TRBD2 agrees at 7 bases. CDR1 MNHEY and CDR2 SMNVEV come from the germline V gene (reference sequence). V trimming: 6 bases; J trimming: 3 bases; junction bases outside the gene matches: 17. This CDR3 spans 17 amino acids.

The chain carries TRBV7-2 and TRBJ2-3, with a possible D match to TRBD1 (6 bases). V lost 1 base and J lost 3, with 11 bases in between. Germline V gene data show CDR1 as SGHTA and CDR2 as FQGNSA. The CDR3 spans 15 residues. CDR3 in amino acids: CASSLGRGLTDTQYF. In nucleotides, the CDR3 is TGTGCCAGCAGCTTAGGCAGGGGCCTGACAGATACGCAGTATTTT.

This clonotype appeared a few times. The V gene is TRBV12-3 or TRBV12-4, the J gene TRBJ2-7; perhaps D is TRBD1 or TRBD2 (5 bases each). The CDR3 totals 17 residues. Deletions cut 8 bases from V and 0 bases from J, with 23 bases between. This chain's CDR3 is CASCAEGQGLSSYEQYF. The CDR3 DNA reads as TGTGCCAGCTGTGCCGAGGGGCAGGGTCTAAGCTCCTACGAGCAGTACTTC.

This chain connects TRBV7-7 to TRBJ2-3, with TRBD2 identical over 7 bases. J lost 1 base, V lost 5 bases, and 9 bases had no gene match. The CDR3 consists of 16 residues. Per the germline V gene, CDR1 is SSHAT and CDR2 is FNYEAQ (reference sequence). CDR3 residues: CASSPWEGEGTDTQYF. The CDR3 DNA is TGTGCCAGCAGCCCCTGGGAGGGAGAGGGCACAGATACGCAGTATTTT.

V usage is TRBV20-1 and J usage is TRBJ2-7; D not resolved. Trimming pared 2 bases from V and 1 base from J, leaving 15 bases between. From germline, CDR1 is DFQATT and CDR2 SNEGSKA (reference sequence). The CDR3 loop spans 15 amino acids. The CDR3 DNA follows: TGCAGTGCTAGATTCGGATTGGGGATGTCCTACGAGCAGTACTTC. Translating gives CSARFGLGMSYEQYF.

This clonotype has only a few counts. The J gene is TRBJ2-7, the V gene TRBV5-6; 8 bases are a match to TRBD2. The CDR3 sequence is 15 residues long. With 0 bases clipped from V and 5 bases from J, the junction kept 7 bases outside the gene matches. Germline values: CDR1 SGHDT, CDR2 YYEEEE. This CDR3 reads CASSLVAGGVNEQYF. Here the CDR3 DNA reads TGTGCCAGCAGCTTGGTCGCGGGAGGCGTGAACGAGCAGTACTTC.

This clonotype appeared a single time. This sequence joins TRBV2 and TRBJ2-5; a possible D gene is TRBD2 (6 bases). The germline V gene encodes CDR1 SNHLY and CDR2 FYNNEI. The CDR3 is made up of 14 amino acids. Trimming cost V 6 bases and J 11 bases, with 22 bases left between them. CDR3 DNA sequence: TGTGCCAGCAGCGCCGAACGGGAGTACAATGAGCAGTACTTC. Its protein product is CASSAEREYNEQYF.

The gene calls are TRBV7-9 and TRBJ2-5; D remains unclear. Germline lookup yields CDR1 SEHNR and CDR2 FQNEAQ (reference sequence). The CDR3 runs 16 residues. Trimming cost V 1 base and J 4 bases, with 16 bases left between them. CDR3 in amino acids: CASSLVVVIKGETQYF. The DNA for the CDR3 is TGTGCCAGCAGCTTAGTGGTAGTTATCAAGGGAGAGACCCAGTACTTC.

The chain couples TRBV7-9 to TRBJ2-5, with 8 nucleotides matching TRBD2. V shed 2 bases, J shed 5 bases, and the junction held 7 bases outside the gene matches. CDR3 size: 15 residues. Germline CDR1 SEHNR, CDR2 FQNEAQ (reference sequence). Here the CDR3 DNA reads TGTGCCAGCAGCTTAACCGGGACTAGAGCTGAGACCCAGTACTTC. Translating it yields CASSLTGTRAETQYF.

The chain is built from TRBV20-1 and TRBJ1-5, with TRBD1 matching 8 bases. In germline, CDR1 is DFQATT, CDR2 SNEGSKA (reference sequence). This CDR3 comprises 14 residues. V lost 6 bases to trimming and J lost 5 bases; unmatched junction nucleotides: 9. CDR3 protein: CSASTDRGDQPQHF. DNA for the CDR3: TGCAGTGCGAGTACCGACAGGGGTGATCAGCCCCAGCATTTT.

This clonotype occurred a few times. The rearrangement links TRBV20-1 to TRBJ2-7; 9 bases are shared with TRBD2. With V trimmed by 1 base and J by 3 bases, 4 bases remained unmatched. Germline CDR1 and CDR2: DFQATT and SNEGSKA (reference sequence). CDR3 length: 14 amino acids. The CDR3 is CSARAGTSNYEQYF. The CDR3 DNA sequence: TGCAGTGCTAGAGCAGGGACTAGCAACTACGAGCAGTACTTC.

This clonotype was recorded a few times. The chain uses TRBV7-2 and TRBJ2-7; 12 nucleotides align to TRBD2. This CDR3 is built from 15 residues. Germline lookup yields CDR1 SGHTA and CDR2 FQGNSA. Germline trimming cut 2 bases from V and 6 bases from J; bases unmatched to any gene: 5. In DNA form, the CDR3 reads TGTGCCAGCAGCTTAAGACTAGCGGGAGTTCCCGAGCAGTACTTC. This encodes CASSLRLAGVPEQYF.

In regard to this clonotype: A much larger clone lies one base from this, so it may be a read error. The chain recombines TRBV4-1 with TRBJ2-4; possible D gene TRBD1, 5 bases. The V end lost 2 bases, the J end lost 13 bases, and 15 bases lay between the germline ends. This CDR3 contains 13 residues. Germline V gene sequence: CDR1 MGHRA, CDR2 YSYEKL. In DNA form, the CDR3 reads TGCGCCAGCAGCCAAACAGGAAACTACAAGCAGTACTTC. Protein sequence: CASSQTGNYKQYF.

In this sample, this clonotype turned up many times. The chain carries TRBV18 and TRBJ2-1; TRBD2 agrees at 9 bases. The CDR3 spans 15 residues. The germline gives CDR1 KGHSH, CDR2 LQKENI. V shed 8 bases and J 0 bases; nucleotides not matched to a gene: 5. The CDR3 DNA sequence: TGTGCCAGCCGCCGAGCGGGAGGCTCCTACAATGAGCAGTTCTTC. Its protein is CASRRAGGSYNEQFF.

This clonotype was detected a few times. This sequence joins TRBV3-1 and TRBJ2-4; TRBD2 aligns across 9 bases. J lost 8 bases, V lost 1 base, and 6 bases had no gene match. CDR1 is LGHDT, CDR2 YNNKEL, per germline (reference sequence). The CDR3 length is 15 residues. The DNA for the CDR3 is TGTGCCAGCAGCCAAGGAGCGGGAGGAACATACATTCAGTACTTC. It translates to CASSQGAGGTYIQYF.

As for this clonotype: A much more abundant neighbour one base away suggests this may be a read error. The genes are TRBV5-1 and TRBJ1-4; perhaps TRBD1 as D (6 bases). This CDR3 is 14 amino acids long. Germline values: CDR1 SGHRS, CDR2 YFSETQ. The ends were cut back, 1 base at V and 6 bases at J, with 10 bases in the middle. Here the CDR3 DNA reads TGCGCCAGCAGCTTGCGGGGGGCGGATGAAAAACTGTTTTTT. As protein: CASSLRGADEKLFF.

The chain employs TRBV15 and TRBJ2-7; 7 bases are shared with TRBD2. Germline lookup yields CDR1 LNHNV and CDR2 YYDKDF (reference sequence). The CDR3 length is 14 residues. Trimming cost V 3 bases and J 4 bases; bases outside gene matches: 6. The DNA for the CDR3 is TGTGCCACCAGCAGGACGAGCGGGAAATACGAGCAGTACTTC. Translated, it gives CATSRTSGKYEQYF.